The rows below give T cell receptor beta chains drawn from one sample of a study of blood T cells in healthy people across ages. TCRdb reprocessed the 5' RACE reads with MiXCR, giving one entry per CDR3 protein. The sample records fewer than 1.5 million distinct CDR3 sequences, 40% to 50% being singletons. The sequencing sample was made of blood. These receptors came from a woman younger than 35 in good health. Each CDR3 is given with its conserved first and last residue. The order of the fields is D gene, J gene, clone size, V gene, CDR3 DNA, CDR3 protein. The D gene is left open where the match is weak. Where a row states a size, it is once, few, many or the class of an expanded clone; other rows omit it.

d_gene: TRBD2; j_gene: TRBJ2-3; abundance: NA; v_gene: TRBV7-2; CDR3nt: TGTGCCAGCAGTAACAAGCGGGGGCCCCGCACAGATACGCAGTATTTT; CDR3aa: CASSNKRGPRTDTQYF
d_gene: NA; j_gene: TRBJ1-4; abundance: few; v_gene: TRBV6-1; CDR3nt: TGTGCCAGCAGTGAAGGGGATCGACAGGCCGAAAAACTGTTTTTT; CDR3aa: CASSEGDRQAEKLFF
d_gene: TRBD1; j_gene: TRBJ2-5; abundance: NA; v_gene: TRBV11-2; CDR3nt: TGTGCCAGCAGCCCAGACAGGGGGCGAGGAGAGACCCAGTACTTC; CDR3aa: CASSPDRGRGETQYF
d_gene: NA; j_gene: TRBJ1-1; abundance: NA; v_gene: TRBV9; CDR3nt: TGTGCCAGCAGCGTATCAGAACAGGGCTGGAGCACTGAAGCTTTCTTT; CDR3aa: CASSVSEQGWSTEAFF
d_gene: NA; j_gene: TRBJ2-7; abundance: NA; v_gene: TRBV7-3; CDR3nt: TGTGCCAGCAGCCGCGGTCCCCTGAACGAGCAGTACTTC; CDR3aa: CASSRGPLNEQYF
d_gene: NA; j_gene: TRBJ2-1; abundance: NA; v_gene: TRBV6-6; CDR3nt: TGTGCCAGCAGCCCCGGGCAGGCTCTCTACAATGGGCAGTTCTTC; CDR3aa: CASSPGQALYNGQFF
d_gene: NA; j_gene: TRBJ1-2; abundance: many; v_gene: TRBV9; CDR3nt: TGTGCCAGCAGCGTAGGACCGGGGACCCTTCATGGCTACACCTTC; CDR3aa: CASSVGPGTLHGYTF
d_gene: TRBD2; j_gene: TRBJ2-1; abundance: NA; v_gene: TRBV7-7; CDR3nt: TGTGCCAGCAGCCTCGCAGCGGGAGTCAATGAGCAGTTCTTC; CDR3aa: CASSLAAGVNEQFF
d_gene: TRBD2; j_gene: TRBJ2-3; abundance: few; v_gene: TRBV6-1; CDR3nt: TGTGCCAGCAGTGAAGAGGTTCTAGCGGGGACAAACACAGATACGCAGTATTTT; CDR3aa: CASSEEVLAGTNTDTQYF
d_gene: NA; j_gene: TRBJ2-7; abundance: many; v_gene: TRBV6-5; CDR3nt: TGTGCCAGCAGTTATGGGCAGGGCGACGAGCAGTACTTC; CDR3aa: CASSYGQGDEQYF
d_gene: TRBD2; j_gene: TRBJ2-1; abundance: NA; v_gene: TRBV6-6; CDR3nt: TGTGCCAGCAGTTACCGACTAGCGGGATATGAGCAGTTCTTC; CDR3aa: CASSYRLAGYEQFF
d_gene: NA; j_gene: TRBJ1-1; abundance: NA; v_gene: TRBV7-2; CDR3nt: TGTGCCAGCAGCTTAGCGAGGGACAAGAGGGGTTTTTCTGAAGCTTTCTTT; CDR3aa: CASSLARDKRGFSEAFF
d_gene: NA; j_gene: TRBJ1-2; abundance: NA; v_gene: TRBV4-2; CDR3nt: TGTGCCAGCAGCCATGGGACTCTCGACGGGGGCTACACCTTC; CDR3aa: CASSHGTLDGGYTF
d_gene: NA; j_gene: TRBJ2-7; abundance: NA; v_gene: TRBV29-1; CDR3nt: TGCAGCGTTGAGTGGGCAGGTCCCTACGAGCAGTACTTC; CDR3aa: CSVEWAGPYEQYF
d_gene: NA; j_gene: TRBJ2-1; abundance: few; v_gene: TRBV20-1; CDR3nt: TGCAGTGCTAGATCCCTCCTGAGGGCGGGGCGCAGCTCCTACAATGAGCAGTTCTTC; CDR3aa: CSARSLLRAGRSSYNEQFF
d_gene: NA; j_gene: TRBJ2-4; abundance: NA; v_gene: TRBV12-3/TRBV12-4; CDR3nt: TGTGCCAGCTCGCCGCCTGGGAAAAATGAGCAGTACTTC; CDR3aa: CASSPPGKNEQYF
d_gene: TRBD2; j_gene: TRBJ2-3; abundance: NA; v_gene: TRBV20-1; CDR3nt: TGCAGTGCTAGAGTAGGGACTAGCGGGGCTGCTACGCAGTATTTT; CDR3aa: CSARVGTSGAATQYF
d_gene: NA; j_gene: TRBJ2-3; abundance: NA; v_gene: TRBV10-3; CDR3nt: TGTGCCATCTCGGTGGGCGATAGCACAGATACGCAGTATTTT; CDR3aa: CAISVGDSTDTQYF
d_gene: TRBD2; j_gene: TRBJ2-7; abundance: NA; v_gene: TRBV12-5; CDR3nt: TGTGCTAGCTCTGATAGCGGGAGGTCTTACAATGAGCAGTACTTC; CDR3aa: CASSDSGRSYNEQYF
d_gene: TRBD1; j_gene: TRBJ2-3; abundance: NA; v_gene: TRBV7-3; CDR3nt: TGTGCCAGCAGCCCCAGACTGGACAGGGCCGATACGCAGTATTTT; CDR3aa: CASSPRLDRADTQYF
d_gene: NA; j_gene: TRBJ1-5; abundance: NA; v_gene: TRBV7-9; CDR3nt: TGTGCCAGCAGTCTATTTGTCCCCCAGCATTTT; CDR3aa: CASSLFVPQHF
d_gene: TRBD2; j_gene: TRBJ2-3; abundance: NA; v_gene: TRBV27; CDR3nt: TGTGCCAGCAGTCATAGCGGGGGGGCCTGGAGCACAGATACGCAGTATTTT; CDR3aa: CASSHSGGAWSTDTQYF
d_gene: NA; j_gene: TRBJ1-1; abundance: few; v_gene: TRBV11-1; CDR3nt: TGTGCCAGCAGCATCCTAGGGGGAGGGAACACTGAAGCTTTCTTT; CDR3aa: CASSILGGGNTEAFF
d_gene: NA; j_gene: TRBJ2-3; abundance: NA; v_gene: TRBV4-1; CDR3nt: TGCGCCAGCAGCCAACCGGTCTCTAGCACAGATACGCAGTATTTT; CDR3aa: CASSQPVSSTDTQYF
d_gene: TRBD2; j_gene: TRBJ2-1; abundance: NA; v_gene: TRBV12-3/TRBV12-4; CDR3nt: TGTGCCAGCAGTCCTCCCAGCGGGAGGGCTATTGAGCAGTTCTTC; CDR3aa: CASSPPSGRAIEQFF
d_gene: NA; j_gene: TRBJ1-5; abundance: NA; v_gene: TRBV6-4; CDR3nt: TGTGCCAGCAGTGACTCATCTTTGGGGGATCAGCCCCAGCATTTT; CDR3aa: CASSDSSLGDQPQHF
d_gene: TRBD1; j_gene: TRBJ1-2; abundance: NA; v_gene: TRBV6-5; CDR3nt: TGTGCCAGCAGTTACGGACAGGGAATTGATGGCTACACCTTC; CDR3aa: CASSYGQGIDGYTF
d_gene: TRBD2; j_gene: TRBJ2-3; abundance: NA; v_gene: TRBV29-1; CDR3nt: TGCAGCGCGGCCCGGAATATGGGACTAGCGGGGGGGAGCACAGATACGCAGTATTTT; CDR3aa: CSAARNMGLAGGSTDTQYF
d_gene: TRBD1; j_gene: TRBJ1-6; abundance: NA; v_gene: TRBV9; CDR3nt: TGTGCCAGCAGCGCACTACAGGGGTGGAATTCACCCCTCCACTTT; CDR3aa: CASSALQGWNSPLHF
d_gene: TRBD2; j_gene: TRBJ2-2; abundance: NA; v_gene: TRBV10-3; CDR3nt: TGTGCCATCAGTCGGGGAGGGACGGGCACCGGGGAGCTGTTTTTT; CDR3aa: CAISRGGTGTGELFF
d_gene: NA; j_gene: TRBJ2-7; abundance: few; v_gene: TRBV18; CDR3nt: TGTGCCAGCTCACCAGCCCGGACAGAACCATACGAGCAGTACTTC; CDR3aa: CASSPARTEPYEQYF
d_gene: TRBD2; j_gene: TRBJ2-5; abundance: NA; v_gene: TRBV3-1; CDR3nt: TGTGCCAGCAGCCAAGTTCTAGCGGGAAGCAATGAGCAGTACTTC; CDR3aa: CASSQVLAGSNEQYF
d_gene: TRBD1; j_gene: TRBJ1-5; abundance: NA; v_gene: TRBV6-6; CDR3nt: TGTGCCAGCACCCTGGACAGGGGCAATCAGCCCCAGCATTTT; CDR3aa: CASTLDRGNQPQHF
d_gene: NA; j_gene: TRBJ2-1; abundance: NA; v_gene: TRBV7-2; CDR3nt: TGTGCCAGCAGCGGGACTCATAACAATGAGCAGTTCTTC; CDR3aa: CASSGTHNNEQFF
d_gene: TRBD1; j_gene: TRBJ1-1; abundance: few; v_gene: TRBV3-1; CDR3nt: TGTGCCAGCAGCCATACAGGGGACACTGAAGCTTTCTTT; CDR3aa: CASSHTGDTEAFF
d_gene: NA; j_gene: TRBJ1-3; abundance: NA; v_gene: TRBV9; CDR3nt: TGTGCCAGCAGCGAGCCGGGGGGCAACTCTGGAAACACCATATATTTT; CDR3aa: CASSEPGGNSGNTIYF
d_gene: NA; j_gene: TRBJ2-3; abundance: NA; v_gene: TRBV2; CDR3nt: TGTGCCAGCAAGGCCCCAGGCCCCGGCACAGATACGCAGTATTTT; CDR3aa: CASKAPGPGTDTQYF
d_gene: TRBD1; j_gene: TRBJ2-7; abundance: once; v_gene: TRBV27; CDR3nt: TGTGCCAGCAGTTGGGACAGGGAGAACGAGCAGTACTTC; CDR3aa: CASSWDRENEQYF
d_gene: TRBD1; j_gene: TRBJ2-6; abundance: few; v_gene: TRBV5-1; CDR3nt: TGCGCCAGCAGCCCCCAGGGGGTAATAGGGGCCAACGTCCTGACTTTC; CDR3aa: CASSPQGVIGANVLTF
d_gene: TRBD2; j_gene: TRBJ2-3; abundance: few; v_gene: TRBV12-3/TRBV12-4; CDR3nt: TGTGCCAGCAGCCTGAGGACTAGCGGTATCACAGATACGCAGTATTTT; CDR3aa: CASSLRTSGITDTQYF
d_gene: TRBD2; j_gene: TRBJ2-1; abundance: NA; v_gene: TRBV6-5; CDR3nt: TGTGCCAGCCATTCTAGCGGGAGCTACAATGAGCAGTTCTTC; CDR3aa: CASHSSGSYNEQFF
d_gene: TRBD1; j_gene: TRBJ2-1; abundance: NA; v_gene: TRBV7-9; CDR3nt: TGTGCCAGCAGAGATACAGGACAGGGAACGAACAATGAGCAGTTCTTC; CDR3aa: CASRDTGQGTNNEQFF
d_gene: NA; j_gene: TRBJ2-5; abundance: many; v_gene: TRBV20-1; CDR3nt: TGCAGTGCTAGAGACCTTAAAGAGACCCAGTACTTC; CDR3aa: CSARDLKETQYF
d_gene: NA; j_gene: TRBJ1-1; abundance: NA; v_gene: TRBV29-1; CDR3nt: TGCAGCGTTGAAGGGGGGCTGGTAGGTACTGAAGCTTTCTTT; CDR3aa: CSVEGGLVGTEAFF
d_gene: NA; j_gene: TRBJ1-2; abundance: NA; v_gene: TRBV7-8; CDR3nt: TGTGCCAGCAGCTTAAGACTAAAAGCGGGTGGTCCAGCTGTTGAGCGTGGCTACACCTTC; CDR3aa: CASSLRLKAGGPAVERGYTF
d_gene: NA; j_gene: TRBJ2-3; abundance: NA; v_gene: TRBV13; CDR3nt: TGTGCCAGCAGCTTCCGAGGCGGGGACTGGTGGGATACGCAGTATTTT; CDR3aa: CASSFRGGDWWDTQYF
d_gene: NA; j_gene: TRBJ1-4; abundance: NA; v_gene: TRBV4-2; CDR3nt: TGTGCCAGCAGCCTGGACAGTCTGGGAGAAAAACTGTTTTTT; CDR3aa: CASSLDSLGEKLFF
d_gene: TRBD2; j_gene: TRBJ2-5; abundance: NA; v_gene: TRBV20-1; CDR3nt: TGCAGTGCTAGAGGGACTAGCGGGAGAGAAGAGACCCAGTACTTC; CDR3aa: CSARGTSGREETQYF
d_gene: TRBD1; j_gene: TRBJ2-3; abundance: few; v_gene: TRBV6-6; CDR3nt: TGTGCCAGCAGTTCCGGGGACAGTTCCACAGATACGCAGTATTTT; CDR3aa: CASSSGDSSTDTQYF
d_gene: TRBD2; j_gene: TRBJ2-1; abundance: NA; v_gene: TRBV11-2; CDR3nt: TGTGCCAGCAGTTCCGGGACTAGCGGGAGTCTAAACGAGCAGTTCTTC; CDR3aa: CASSSGTSGSLNEQFF
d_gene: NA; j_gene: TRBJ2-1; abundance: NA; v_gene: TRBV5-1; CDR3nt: TGCGCCAGCAGCTTTGTCCGGGCGGAGCAGTTCTTC; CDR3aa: CASSFVRAEQFF
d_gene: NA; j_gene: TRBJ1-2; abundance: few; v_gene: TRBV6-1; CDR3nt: TGTGCCAGCAGTGAGCAGGGTTCGGGCTATGGTTACACCTTC; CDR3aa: CASSEQGSGYGYTF